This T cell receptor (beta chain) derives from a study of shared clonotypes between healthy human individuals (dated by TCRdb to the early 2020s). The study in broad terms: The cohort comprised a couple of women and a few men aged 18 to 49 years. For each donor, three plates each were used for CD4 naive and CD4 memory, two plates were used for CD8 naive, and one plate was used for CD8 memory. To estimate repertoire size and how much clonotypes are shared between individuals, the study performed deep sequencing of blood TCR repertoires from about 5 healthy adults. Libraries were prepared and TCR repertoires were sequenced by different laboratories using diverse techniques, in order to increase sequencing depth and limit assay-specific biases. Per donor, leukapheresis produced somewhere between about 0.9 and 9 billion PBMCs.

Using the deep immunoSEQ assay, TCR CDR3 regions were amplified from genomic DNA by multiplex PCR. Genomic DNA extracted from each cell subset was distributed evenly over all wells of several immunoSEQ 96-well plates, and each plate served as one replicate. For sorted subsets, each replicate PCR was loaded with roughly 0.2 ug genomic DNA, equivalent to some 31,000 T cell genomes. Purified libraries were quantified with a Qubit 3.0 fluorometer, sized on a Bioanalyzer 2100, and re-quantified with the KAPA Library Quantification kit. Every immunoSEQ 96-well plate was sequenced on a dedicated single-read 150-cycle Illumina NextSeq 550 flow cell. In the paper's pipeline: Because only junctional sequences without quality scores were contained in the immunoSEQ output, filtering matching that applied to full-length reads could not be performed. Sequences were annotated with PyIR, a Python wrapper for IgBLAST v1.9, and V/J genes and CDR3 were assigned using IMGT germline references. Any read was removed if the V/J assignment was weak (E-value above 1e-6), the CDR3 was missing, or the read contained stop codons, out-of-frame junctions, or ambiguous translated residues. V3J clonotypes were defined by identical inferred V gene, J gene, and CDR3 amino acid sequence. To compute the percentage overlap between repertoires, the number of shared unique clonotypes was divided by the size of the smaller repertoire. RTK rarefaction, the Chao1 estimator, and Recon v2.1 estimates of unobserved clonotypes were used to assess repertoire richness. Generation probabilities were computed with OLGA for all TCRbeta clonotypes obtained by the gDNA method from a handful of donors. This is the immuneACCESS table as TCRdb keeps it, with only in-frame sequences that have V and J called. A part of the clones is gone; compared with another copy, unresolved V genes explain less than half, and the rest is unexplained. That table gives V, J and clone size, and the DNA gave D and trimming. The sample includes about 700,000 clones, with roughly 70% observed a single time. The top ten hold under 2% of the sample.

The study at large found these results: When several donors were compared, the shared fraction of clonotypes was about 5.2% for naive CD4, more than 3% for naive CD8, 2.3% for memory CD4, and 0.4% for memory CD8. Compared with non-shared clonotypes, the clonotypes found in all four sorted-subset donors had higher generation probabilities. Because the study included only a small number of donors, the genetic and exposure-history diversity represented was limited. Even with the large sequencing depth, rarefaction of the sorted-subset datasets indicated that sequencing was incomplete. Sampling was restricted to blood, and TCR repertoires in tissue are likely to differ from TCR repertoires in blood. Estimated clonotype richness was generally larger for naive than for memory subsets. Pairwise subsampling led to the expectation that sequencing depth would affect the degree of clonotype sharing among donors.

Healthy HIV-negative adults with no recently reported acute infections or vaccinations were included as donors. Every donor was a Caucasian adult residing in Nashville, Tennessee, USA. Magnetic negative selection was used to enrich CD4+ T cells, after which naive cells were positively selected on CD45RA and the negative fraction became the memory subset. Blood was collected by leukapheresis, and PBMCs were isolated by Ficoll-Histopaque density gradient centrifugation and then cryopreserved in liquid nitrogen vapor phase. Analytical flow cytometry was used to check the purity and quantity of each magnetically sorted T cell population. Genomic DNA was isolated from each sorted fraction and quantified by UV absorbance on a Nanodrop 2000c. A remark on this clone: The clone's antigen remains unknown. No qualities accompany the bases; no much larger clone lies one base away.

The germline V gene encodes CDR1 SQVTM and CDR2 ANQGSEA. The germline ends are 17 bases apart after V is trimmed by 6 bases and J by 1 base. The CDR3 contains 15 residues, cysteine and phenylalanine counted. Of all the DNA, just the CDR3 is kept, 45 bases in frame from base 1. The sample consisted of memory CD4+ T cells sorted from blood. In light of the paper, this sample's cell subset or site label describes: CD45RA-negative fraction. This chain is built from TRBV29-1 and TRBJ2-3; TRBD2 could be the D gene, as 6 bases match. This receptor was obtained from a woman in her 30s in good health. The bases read TGCAGCGTCGGCCCGGAGGCTAGCGGCACAGATACGCAGTATTTT. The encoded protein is CSVGPEASGTDTQYF.